Below, 32 T cell receptor beta chains from the same sample are listed, as sequenced in a study of chemoradiotherapy in HPV16-positive cancers. Produced via immunoSEQ multiplex PCR; TCRdb's table is partial and in-frame only. The sample lists some 14,000 clones; about two thirds were seen once. This specimen was acquired from a patient who underwent chemoradiotherapy. Every receptor here comes from a human donor with HPV-associated anogenital cancer.

A few counts support this clone. The gene calls are TRBV4-1 and TRBJ1-3, with D possibly matching TRBD1 (5 bases). The CDR3 runs 15 residues. The V gene's germline CDR1 is MGHRA and CDR2 YSYEKL. Trimming removed 0 bases at V and 4 bases at J, with 10 bases between. CDR3 loop: CASSQDRGVGNTIYF. CDR3 DNA: TGCGCCAGCAGCCAAGATCGGGGCGTCGGAAACACCATATATTTT.

The V gene is TRBV2, the J gene TRBJ1-2, with D possibly matching TRBD1 (5 bases). Germline V gene data show CDR1 as SNHLY and CDR2 as FYNNEI. V shed 1 base and J shed 4 bases, with 16 bases lying between them. The CDR3 runs to 16 residues. The CDR3 sequence: CASSEEGGRVAYGYTF. The CDR3 DNA follows: TGTGCCAGCAGTGAAGAGGGTGGCAGGGTGGCCTATGGCTACACCTTC.

The V call is TRBV10-3, the J call TRBJ2-3; 9 positions match TRBD1. Germline assignment: CDR1 ENHRY and CDR2 SYGVKD. The CDR3 loop spans 15 amino acids. J gave up 1 base and V 5 bases, and 4 bases lay outside the gene matches. CDR3 region: CAISPRTGGTDTQYF. As DNA, the CDR3 is TGTGCCATCAGTCCCCGGACAGGGGGCACAGATACGCAGTATTTT.

The V gene is TRBV30, the J gene TRBJ2-7; 10 nucleotides line up with TRBD1. The CDR3 has 15 residues. From germline, CDR1 is GTSNPN and CDR2 SVGIG (reference sequence). V lost 5 bases and J lost 1; bases outside the gene matches: 8. The CDR3 region is CAWVTGQGISYEQYF. Written as DNA, the CDR3 is TGTGCCTGGGTGACGGGACAGGGGATTTCCTACGAGCAGTACTTC.

The chain uses TRBV12-5 and TRBJ1-3, with 7 bases identical to TRBD1. V lost 7 bases to trimming and J lost 2 bases; unmatched junction nucleotides: 8. Looked up from germline, CDR1 is LGHNT and CDR2 is FRNRAP. The CDR3 is 15 amino acids. The CDR3 bases are TGTGCTAGTGCCGGAGGGGGCATAACTGGAAACACCATATATTTT. Its translation: CASAGGGITGNTIYF.

The chain links TRBV28 to TRBJ1-5, with D unresolved. V lost 2 bases and J lost 6, with 5 bases in between. The CDR3 contains 12 residues. Germline V gene lookup returns CDR1 MDHEN and CDR2 SYDVKM. The CDR3 DNA reads TGTGCCAGCAGTTTAACGCGTCAGCCCCAGCATTTT. It translates to CASSLTRQPQHF.

V is TRBV18 and J is TRBJ2-7; D gene uncertain. This CDR3 comprises 13 residues. Trimming cost V 6 bases and J 13 bases, with 22 bases left between them. Germline V CDR1 and CDR2: KGHSH, LQKENI. CDR3 sequence (DNA): TGTGCCAGCTCTCCCCCGGTTAGTTCAGGCCTATACTTC. This sequence encodes CASSPPVSSGLYF.

The rearrangement links TRBV11-2 to TRBJ1-2, with TRBD1 as a possible D gene (6 bases). V dropped 5 bases and J dropped 0 bases, with 10 bases sitting between them. The CDR3 spans 14 residues. Germline V gives CDR1 SGHAT, CDR2 FQNNGV. CDR3 DNA: TGTGCCAGCAGCGGAACAGGGACTAACTATGGCTACACCTTC. Protein product: CASSGTGTNYGYTF.

The chain recombines TRBV7-8 with TRBJ2-3, with 8 bases identical to TRBD2. The V gene's germline CDR1 is SGHVS and CDR2 FQNEAQ. V shed 1 base, J shed 6 bases, and the junction held 9 bases outside the gene matches. This CDR3 spans 16 amino acids. The CDR3 protein is CASSLVSGGATDTQYF. For the CDR3, the DNA is TGTGCCAGCAGCTTAGTCTCCGGGGGGGCCACGGATACGCAGTATTTT. The entire variable domain, with the rest obtained from reference TRBV7-8 and TRBJ2-3, is as follows: GAGVSQSPRYKVAKRGQDVALRCDPISGHVSLFWYQQALGQGPEFLTYFQNEAQLDKSGLPSDRFFAERPEGSVSTLKIQRTQQEDSAVYLCASSLVSGGATDTQYFGPGTRLTVL.

The chain has TRBV30 and TRBJ2-1; D possibly uses TRBD1 or TRBD2 (5 bases each). The V end was cut by 0 bases, the J end by 3 bases, with 12 bases between. The CDR3 totals 15 residues. Germline V gene lookup returns CDR1 GTSNPN and CDR2 SVGIG (reference sequence). The CDR3 DNA reads as TGTGCCTGGAGTGTCACCGGGGCTAACTACAATGAGCAGTTCTTC. Its protein product is CAWSVTGANYNEQFF.

V gene TRBV11-2 combines with J gene TRBJ2-1; D gene unclear. The length of the CDR3 is 13 residues. CDR1 and CDR2 (germline): SGHAT, FQNNGV. Trimming removed 3 bases at V and 8 bases at J, with 11 bases between. For the CDR3, the DNA is TGTGCCAGCAGCTTTAGCATAAGGGATGAGCAGTTCTTC. Its translation is CASSFSIRDEQFF.

This clone showed up just a few times. This chain links TRBV4-1 with TRBJ2-6, with D unclear. With 3 bases removed from V and 3 bases from J, the gap between germline ends came to 9 bases. CDR1 and CDR2 (germline): MGHRA, YSYEKL. The CDR3 covers 15 residues. As DNA, the CDR3 is TGCGCCAGCAGCCAGTATGGTGGTGGGGCCAACGTCCTGACTTTC. As protein: CASSQYGGGANVLTF.

The chain carries TRBV18 and TRBJ2-3, with D uncertain. This CDR3 spans 12 amino acids. CDR1 and CDR2 (germline): KGHSH, LQKENI. V was pared by 3 bases and J by 1 base, with 2 bases between. The CDR3 DNA is TGTGCCAGCTCACCGGGCACAGATACGCAGTATTTT. Its protein is CASSPGTDTQYF.

The chain has TRBV9 and TRBJ1-2; 12 positions agree with TRBD1. CDR1 SGDLS and CDR2 YYNGEE come from the germline V gene. The CDR3 runs to 14 residues. V shed 0 bases and J 8 bases; nucleotides not matched to a gene: 2. The CDR3 region is CASSVDGTGGGYTF. The CDR3 DNA reads TGTGCCAGCAGCGTAGATGGGACAGGGGGCGGCTACACCTTC.

The chain uses TRBV27 and TRBJ1-5; D gene ambiguous. Trimming left V 6 bases short and J 4 bases short, with 7 bases between. Germline V gene sequence: CDR1 MNHEY, CDR2 SMNVEV (reference sequence). There are 12 residues in the CDR3. The CDR3 sequence: CASRGGNQPQHF. CDR3 bases: TGTGCCAGCAGGGGCGGGAATCAGCCCCAGCATTTT.

The V gene is TRBV30, the J gene TRBJ2-3; unclear D gene. V was cut by 2 bases and J by 0 bases, with 0 bases left in between. This CDR3 is built from 11 residues. Germline-derived CDR1 and CDR2 are GTSNPN and SVGIG (reference sequence). The CDR3 protein is CAWSSTDTQYF. In nucleotides, the CDR3 is TGTGCCTGGAGTAGCACAGATACGCAGTATTTT.

V usage is TRBV13 and J usage is TRBJ1-5, with D uncertain. Germline assignment: CDR1 PRHDT and CDR2 FYEKMQ (reference sequence). Trimming stripped 0 bases from V and 7 bases from J, with 10 bases between. CDR3 length: 14 residues. CDR3 nucleotides: TGTGCCAGCAGCTTAGGAGGCGAGTCCCAGCCCCAGCATTTT. As protein: CASSLGGESQPQHF.

V gene TRBV11-2 combines with J gene TRBJ2-3, with D perhaps matching TRBD1 or TRBD2 (6 bases each). Germline-derived CDR1 and CDR2 are SGHAT and FQNNGV. The CDR3 contains 15 residues. V was cut by 5 bases and J by 1 base, with 13 bases left in between. The CDR3, as DNA: TGTGCCAGCAGCCGAGGGGGGTACCGCACAGATACGCAGTATTTT. Residues: CASSRGGYRTDTQYF.

V is TRBV5-1 and J is TRBJ2-5; 10 positions agree with TRBD2. V was clipped by 5 bases and J by 1 base; unmatched bases: 5. The length of the CDR3 is 15 residues. Germline V gene data show CDR1 as SGHRS and CDR2 as YFSETQ. CDR3 coding DNA: TGCGCCAGCAGTCGTTGGACTAGCGGCCAAGAGACCCAGTACTTC. This sequence encodes CASSRWTSGQETQYF.

V and J are TRBV30 and TRBJ1-2; 7 nucleotides align to TRBD1. CDR3 size: 13 residues. Trimming cost V 2 bases and J 4 bases; bases outside gene matches: 4. The V gene's germline CDR1 is GTSNPN and CDR2 SVGIG (reference sequence). The CDR3 sequence: CAWSRGTVYGYTF. The CDR3 DNA reads as TGTGCCTGGAGTAGGGGGACAGTCTATGGCTACACCTTC.

The rearrangement joins TRBV10-3 to TRBJ1-1, with D possibly TRBD1 on 6 matching bases. The CDR3 sequence is 15 residues long. Germline CDR1 ENHRY, CDR2 SYGVKD. The germline V and J ends were trimmed by 5 bases and 0 bases, with 13 bases remaining between them. CDR3 nucleotides: TGTGCCATCAGTCGTGGGGGCTCTGTGAACACTGAAGCTTTCTTT. Its protein is CAISRGGSVNTEAFF.

This clone was seen a handful of times. This chain links TRBV6-1 with TRBJ1-1, with D hard to call. CDR3 length equals 15 residues. Deletions cut 4 bases from V and 1 base from J, with 13 bases between. The germline V gene encodes CDR1 MNHNS and CDR2 SASEGT. In DNA, the CDR3 is TGTGCCAGCAGTGCGGTGGGGTCGGGGAACACTGAAGCTTTCTTT. This translates into CASSAVGSGNTEAFF.

This clone was observed a few times. This chain connects TRBV27 to TRBJ2-2; D may be TRBD1 (6 bases). Germline V gene data show CDR1 as MNHEY and CDR2 as SMNVEV (reference sequence). CDR3 length: 15 amino acids. Trimming took 3 bases from V and 0 from J, leaving 8 bases between them. The CDR3 DNA is TGTGCCAGCAGTTTTGCAGGGGCGAACACCGGGGAGCTGTTTTTT. It yields the protein CASSFAGANTGELFF.

This chain links TRBV30 with TRBJ1-6, with 8 positions matching TRBD1. The CDR3 has 15 amino acids. V dropped 1 base and J dropped 10; count of bases not matched to a gene: 9. Germline V CDR1 and CDR2: GTSNPN, SVGIG (reference sequence). The CDR3 DNA follows: TGTGCCTGGAGTGGGGAAACAGGGGGACGGTCACCCCTCCACTTT. It is translated as CAWSGETGGRSPLHF.

In this sample, this clone turned up a few times. V and J are TRBV7-8 and TRBJ2-1; 7 bases are shared with TRBD1. Losses at the gene ends were 7 bases for V and 2 bases for J; bases not matched to a gene: 14. The CDR3 runs to 17 residues. Germline lookup yields CDR1 SGHVS and CDR2 FQNEAQ. CDR3 nucleotides: TGTGCCAGCATTCCCGGGACAGTTAACCACCCCTACAATGAGCAGTTCTTC. Translation: CASIPGTVNHPYNEQFF.

The genes are TRBV19 and TRBJ1-2; 7 positions agree with TRBD1. Trimming removed 6 bases from V and 4 bases from J; junction bases left unmatched: 11. Germline assignment: CDR1 LNHDA and CDR2 SQIVND (reference sequence). This CDR3 region has 15 residues. The CDR3 DNA is TGTGCCAGTAGCAAAGACAGGGTTGGTAGCTATGGCTACACCTTC. This sequence encodes CASSKDRVGSYGYTF.

This chain's CDR3 is CASSLAVGGAYGYTF. CDR3 DNA: TGTGCCAGCAGCTTGGCGGTAGGTGGGGCGTATGGCTACACCTTC. The rearrangement joins TRBV5-4 to TRBJ1-2, with a possible D match to TRBD1 (5 bases). This CDR3 comprises 15 residues. Per germline, CDR1 SGHNT and CDR2 YYREEE (reference sequence). V was clipped by 0 bases and J by 5 bases, with 14 bases between them.

The CDR3 bases are TGTGCCAGCAGCTCCAGCACAGATACGCAGTATTTT. Amino acids: CASSSSTDTQYF. This chain joins TRBV5-6 and TRBJ2-3; no definite D call. The CDR3 consists of 12 residues. Trimming took 3 bases from V and 0 from J, leaving 2 bases between them. Germline-derived CDR1 and CDR2 are SGHDT and YYEEEE.

There are a few counts of this clone. This chain joins TRBV19 and TRBJ1-6; the D is unclear. V was clipped by 9 bases and J by 4 bases, with 10 bases between them. CDR3 size: 13 residues. CDR1 and CDR2 from the germline V gene are LNHDA and SQIVND (reference sequence). The DNA of the CDR3 is TGTGCCAGCTCGGATGGGTATAATTCACCCCTCCACTTT. Translated, it gives CASSDGYNSPLHF.

This chain connects TRBV7-2 to TRBJ1-1; D is unresolved. Germline V CDR1 and CDR2: SGHTA, FQGNSA. Trimming pared 3 bases from V and 0 bases from J, leaving 8 bases between. The CDR3 covers 14 residues. CDR3 amino acids: CASSFTSVNTEAFF. The CDR3, as DNA: TGTGCCAGCAGCTTTACTTCAGTGAACACTGAAGCTTTCTTT.

The J gene is TRBJ2-3, the V gene TRBV30, with 7 bases matching TRBD2. V was clipped by 2 bases and J by 5 bases; unmatched bases: 13. Germline V CDR1 and CDR2: GTSNPN, SVGIG (reference sequence). CDR3 size: 16 residues. CDR3 nucleotide sequence: TGTGCCTGGAGTACTGGCGGGGGTGGTTGGGGAGATACGCAGTATTTT. Amino acids: CAWSTGGGGWGDTQYF.

By proportion, this clone is medium-sized. The rearrangement uses TRBV6-5 and TRBJ2-3, with D hard to call. Per germline, CDR1 MNHEY and CDR2 SVGAGI. The CDR3 consists of 11 residues. V lost 8 bases to trimming and J lost 0 bases, with 3 bases between them. The CDR3 nucleotides read TGTGCCAGCCTCAGCACAGATACGCAGTATTTT. This translates into CASLSTDTQYF.